What follows is one T cell receptor beta chain and its context. Its antigen is not identified. With UMI labels, 5' RACE was used to prepare the TRB cDNA libraries. Using the 5' RACE reads, TCRdb records one entry per CDR3 protein without DNA. This sample's table has about 66,000 distinct CDR3 sequences. This sample is part of a study of CXCR3-negative and CXCR3-positive naive CD8 T cells. Notes on the study in general: Researchers report that CXCR3-positive naive cells carry more hydrophobic TRB CDR3s than CXCR3-negative naive cells.

This CDR3 has 13 residues. Germline CDR1 reads LNHDA; CDR2 reads SQIVND (reference sequence). The chain uses TRBV19 and TRBJ2-1. This receptor was taken from a human donor in good health. Some clones in this sample may be carry-over from other donors' samples. Material for sequencing was naive CXCR3- CD8+ T cells from blood. Specified subset: CD45RO-CCR7+CD27+CD95- naive CD8+ T cells lacking CXCR3 (TNR3-). The CDR3 reads CASSIGRDNEQFF.